Listed here is a single T cell receptor (beta chain). Full-length variable regions came from constant-region reverse primers plus semi-nested Nested Universal Primer A PCR. MiXCR, applied by TCRdb to the 5' RACE reads, yields one record per CDR3 protein. The sample has roughly 40,000 distinct CDR3 sequences, 29% seen once. Per the germline V gene, CDR1 is SGHRS and CDR2 is YFSETQ. The CDR3 spans 14 residues. The V end lost 0 bases, the J end lost 2 bases, and 8 bases lay between the germline ends. This TCR was recovered from a female donor with breast cancer. Sequenced sample: memory CD4+ T cells sorted from a lymph node. The subset denotes: memory CD4+ T cells, CD4+CD45RO+CD25-. The rearrangement joins TRBV5-1 to TRBJ1-2, with D unresolved. The CDR3 region is CASSLGNPNYGYTF. CDR3 nucleotide sequence: TGCGCCAGCAGCTTGGGGAATCCCAACTATGGCTACACCTTC.